This TCR beta chain came from a study of blood T cells in healthy people across ages. Findings of the study overall: For the donors, CMV status was unknown and possibly confounded expanded clonotype changes. Samples with more naive T cells showed higher observed beta diversity.

With regard to this clonotype: The antigen remains unidentified.

Then a second PCR, running about 6 to 12 cycles, was carried out with a sample-barcoded 5' primer and a J-beta primer mix. One entry per CDR3 protein, called by TCRdb with MiXCR from the 5' RACE reads. The table includes about 800,000 distinct CDR3 sequences, just under 25% detected once. V dropped 5 bases and J dropped 8 bases, with 15 bases sitting between them. Germline CDR1 is SQVTM and CDR2 is ANQGSEA. The CDR3 loop spans 12 amino acids. In addition, the sample was reused for a study of T cells of mothers and their children.

This receptor was taken from a boy between 10 and 17 years old in good health. This chain connects TRBV29-1 to TRBJ1-1, with D perhaps matching TRBD1 (5 bases). Input material: blood. In nucleotides, the CDR3 is TGCAGCGTTCTACGGACGGGGGAGGAAGCTTTCTTT. This encodes CSVLRTGEEAFF.